This T cell receptor beta chain was captured in a study of cytomegalovirus exposure and HLA in healthy donors. CDR1 and CDR2 from the germline V gene are KGHSH and LQKENI. This CDR3 spans 14 amino acids. The ends were cut back, 2 bases at V and 4 bases at J, with 11 bases in the middle. The PCR made use of 60 Vbeta and 13 Jbeta primers. Assay used: immunoSEQ multiplex PCR; TCRdb lists only in-frame clones, some missing. Here the sample spans 160,000 or so clones, approximately 78% being singletons. V is TRBV18 and J is TRBJ1-1, with unresolved D. This sequence was found in a woman between 40 and 50 years old in good health and CMV-seronegative. Sequenced material: PBMCs. The CDR3 DNA is TGTGCCAGCTCACCAGGAGCTCGGGGCACTGAAGCTTTCTTT. It translates to CASSPGARGTEAFF. The full variable domain, completed using reference TRBV18 and TRBJ1-1, is NAGVMQNPRHLVRRRGQEARLRCSPMKGHSHVYWYRQLPEEGLKFMVYLQKENIIDESGMPKERFSAEFPKEGPSILRIQQVVRGDSAAYFCASSPGARGTEAFFGQGTRLTVV.